The T cell receptor beta chain under discussion was sequenced for a study of cytomegalovirus exposure and HLA in healthy donors. Study-level results: Donors were assumed by presence/absence analyses to have roughly uniform sequencing depth. Being productive about 90% or about 30% of the time was typical of most TCR beta V segments in an earlier analysis. Of the V segments, some could not be distinguished, including TRBV6-2 and TRBV6-3, and were excluded.

The PCR made use of 60 Vbeta and 13 Jbeta primers. The repertoire was sequenced with immunoSEQ multiplex PCR; TCRdb's copy has only in-frame clones and lacks some. The table includes about 180,000 clones, over 65% detected once. The CDR3 totals 13 residues. Between the trimmed V and J ends, which lost 4 bases and 5 bases, there was a span of 15 bases. Germline CDR1 is SQVTM and CDR2 is ANQGSEA. Note on this clone: Its target is not known.

The chain uses TRBV29-1 and TRBJ2-7; perhaps TRBD1 as D (6 bases). The clonotype comes from a man between 18 and 29 years old in good health and CMV-seronegative. Sample: PBMCs. CDR3 sequence (DNA): TGCAGCGTTGGTGGCAGGGGTATAGACGAGCAGTACTTC. Its translation is CSVGGRGIDEQYF.